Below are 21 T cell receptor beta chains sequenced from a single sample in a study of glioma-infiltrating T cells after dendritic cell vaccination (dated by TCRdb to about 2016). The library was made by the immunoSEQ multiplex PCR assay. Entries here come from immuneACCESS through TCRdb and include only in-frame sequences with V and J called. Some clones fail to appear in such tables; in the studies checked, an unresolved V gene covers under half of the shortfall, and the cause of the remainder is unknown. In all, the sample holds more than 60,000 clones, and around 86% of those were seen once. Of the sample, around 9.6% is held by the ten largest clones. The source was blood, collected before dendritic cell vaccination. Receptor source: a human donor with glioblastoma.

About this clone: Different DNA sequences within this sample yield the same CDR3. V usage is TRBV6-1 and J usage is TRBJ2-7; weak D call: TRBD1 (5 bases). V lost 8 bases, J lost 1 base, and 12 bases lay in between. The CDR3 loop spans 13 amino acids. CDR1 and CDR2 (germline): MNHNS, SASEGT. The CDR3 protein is CASARAYSYEQYF. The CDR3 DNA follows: TGTGCCAGCGCCAGGGCCTATTCCTACGAGCAGTACTTC.

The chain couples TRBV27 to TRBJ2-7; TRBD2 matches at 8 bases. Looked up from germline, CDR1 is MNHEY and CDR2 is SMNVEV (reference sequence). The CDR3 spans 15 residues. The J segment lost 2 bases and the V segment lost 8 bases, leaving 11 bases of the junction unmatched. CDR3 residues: CASAFPSGPTYEQYF. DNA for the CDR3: TGTGCCAGCGCATTCCCTAGCGGGCCCACCTACGAGCAGTACTTC.

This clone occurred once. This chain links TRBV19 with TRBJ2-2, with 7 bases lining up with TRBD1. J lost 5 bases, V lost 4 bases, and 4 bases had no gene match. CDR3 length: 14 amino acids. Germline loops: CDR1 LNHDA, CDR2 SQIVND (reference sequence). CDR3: CASSRAGGTGELFF. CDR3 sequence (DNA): TGTGCCAGTAGTAGGGCAGGGGGTACCGGGGAGCTGTTTTTT.

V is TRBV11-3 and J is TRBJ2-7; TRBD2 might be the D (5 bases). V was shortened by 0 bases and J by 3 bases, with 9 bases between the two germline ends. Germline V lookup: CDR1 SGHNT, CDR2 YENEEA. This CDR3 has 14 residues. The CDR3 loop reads CASSLDSGDYEQYF. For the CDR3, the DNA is TGTGCCAGCAGCTTAGATTCCGGGGACTACGAGCAGTACTTC.

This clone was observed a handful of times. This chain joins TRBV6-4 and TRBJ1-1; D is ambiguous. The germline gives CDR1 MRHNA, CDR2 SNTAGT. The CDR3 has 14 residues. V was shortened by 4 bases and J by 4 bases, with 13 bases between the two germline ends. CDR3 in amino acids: CASSAGREITEAFF. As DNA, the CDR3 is TGTGCCAGCAGTGCCGGACGGGAAATCACTGAAGCTTTCTTT.

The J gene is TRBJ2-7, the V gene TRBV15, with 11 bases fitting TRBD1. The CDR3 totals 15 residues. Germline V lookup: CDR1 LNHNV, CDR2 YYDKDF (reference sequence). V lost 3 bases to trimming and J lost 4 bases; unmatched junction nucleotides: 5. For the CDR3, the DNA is TGTGCCACCAGCAGGGACGGGACAGGGGGGTACGAGCAGTACTTC. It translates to CATSRDGTGGYEQYF.

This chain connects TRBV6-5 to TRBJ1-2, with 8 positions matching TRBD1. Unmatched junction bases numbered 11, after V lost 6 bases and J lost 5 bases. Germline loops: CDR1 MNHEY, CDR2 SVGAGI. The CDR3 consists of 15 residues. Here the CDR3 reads CASSFSDRVGYGYTF. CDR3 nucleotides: TGTGCCAGCAGCTTCTCGGACAGGGTGGGGTATGGCTACACCTTC.

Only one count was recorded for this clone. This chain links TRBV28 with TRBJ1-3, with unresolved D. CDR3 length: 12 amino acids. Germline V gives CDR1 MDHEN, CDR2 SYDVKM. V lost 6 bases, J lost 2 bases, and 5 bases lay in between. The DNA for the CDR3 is TGTGCCAGCAGGGGCGCTGGAAACACCATATATTTT. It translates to CASRGAGNTIYF.

Written as DNA, the CDR3 is TGCGCCAGCAGCTCCCTGCGGGGGGGCAATGAGCAGTTCTTC. Translation gives CASSSLRGGNEQFF. The chain uses TRBV5-1 and TRBJ2-1, with 9 bases lining up with TRBD2. The V gene's germline CDR1 is SGHRS and CDR2 YFSETQ. CDR3 length: 14 amino acids. The V gene end was trimmed by 3 bases and the J gene end by 6 bases; junction bases not matched to a gene: 4.

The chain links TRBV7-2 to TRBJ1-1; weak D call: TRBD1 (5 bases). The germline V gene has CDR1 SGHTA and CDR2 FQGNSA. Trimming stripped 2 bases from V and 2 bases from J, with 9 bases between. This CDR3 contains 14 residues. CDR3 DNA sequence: TGTGCCAGCAGCTTATCAGGGATAAACACTGAAGCTTTCTTT. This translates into CASSLSGINTEAFF.

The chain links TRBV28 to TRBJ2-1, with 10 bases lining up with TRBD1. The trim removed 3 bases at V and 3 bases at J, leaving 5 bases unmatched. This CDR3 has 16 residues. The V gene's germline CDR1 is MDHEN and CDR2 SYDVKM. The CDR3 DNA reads TGTGCCAGCAGTTTTGCGGGGACAGGGGACTACAATGAGCAGTTCTTC. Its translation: CASSFAGTGDYNEQFF.

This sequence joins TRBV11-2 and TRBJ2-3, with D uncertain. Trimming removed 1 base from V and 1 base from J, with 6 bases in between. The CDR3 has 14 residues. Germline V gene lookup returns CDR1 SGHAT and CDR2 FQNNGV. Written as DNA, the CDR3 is TGTGCCAGCAGCTTAGCTCAGGGCACAGATACGCAGTATTTT. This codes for CASSLAQGTDTQYF.

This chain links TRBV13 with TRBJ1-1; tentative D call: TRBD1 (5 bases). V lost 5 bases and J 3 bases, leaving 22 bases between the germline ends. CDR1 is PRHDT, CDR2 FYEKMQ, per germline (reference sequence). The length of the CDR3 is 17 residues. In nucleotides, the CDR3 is TGTGCCAGCAGCCTTCGAAAATACGGGGGAGGAGACACTGAAGCTTTCTTT. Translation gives CASSLRKYGGGDTEAFF.

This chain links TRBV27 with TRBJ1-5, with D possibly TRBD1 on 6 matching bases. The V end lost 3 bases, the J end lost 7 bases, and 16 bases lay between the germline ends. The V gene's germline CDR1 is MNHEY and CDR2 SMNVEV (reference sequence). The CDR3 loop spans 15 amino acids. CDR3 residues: CASSLNREIIQPQHF. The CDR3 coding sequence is TGTGCCAGCAGTTTGAACAGGGAGATTATCCAGCCCCAGCATTTT.

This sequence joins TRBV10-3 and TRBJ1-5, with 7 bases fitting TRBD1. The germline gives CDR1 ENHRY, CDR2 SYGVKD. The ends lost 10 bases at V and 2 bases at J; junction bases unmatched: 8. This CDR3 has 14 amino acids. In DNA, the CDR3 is TGTGCCACCAGAGCCGGGACAGGCAATCAGCCCCAGCATTTT. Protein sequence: CATRAGTGNQPQHF.

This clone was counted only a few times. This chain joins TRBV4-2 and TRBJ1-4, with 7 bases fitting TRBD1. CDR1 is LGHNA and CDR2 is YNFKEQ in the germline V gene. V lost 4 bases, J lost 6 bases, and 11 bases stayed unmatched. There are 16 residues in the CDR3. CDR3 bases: TGTGCCAGCAGCCTTCAGGGGCGACAGGGAGATGAAAAACTGTTTTTT. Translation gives CASSLQGRQGDEKLFF.

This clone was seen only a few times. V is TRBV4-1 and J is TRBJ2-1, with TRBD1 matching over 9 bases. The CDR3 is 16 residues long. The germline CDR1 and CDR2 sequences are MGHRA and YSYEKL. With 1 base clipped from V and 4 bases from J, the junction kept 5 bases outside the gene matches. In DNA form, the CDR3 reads TGCGCCAGCAGCCAAGCTCCGGGACAGGGATACAATGAGCAGTTCTTC. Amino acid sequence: CASSQAPGQGYNEQFF.

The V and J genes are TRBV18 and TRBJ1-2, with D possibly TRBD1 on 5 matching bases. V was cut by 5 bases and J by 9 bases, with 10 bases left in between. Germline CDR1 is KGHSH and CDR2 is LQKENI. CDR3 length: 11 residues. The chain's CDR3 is CASSTGGSYTF. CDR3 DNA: TGTGCCAGCTCAACGGGGGGTAGCTACACCTTC.

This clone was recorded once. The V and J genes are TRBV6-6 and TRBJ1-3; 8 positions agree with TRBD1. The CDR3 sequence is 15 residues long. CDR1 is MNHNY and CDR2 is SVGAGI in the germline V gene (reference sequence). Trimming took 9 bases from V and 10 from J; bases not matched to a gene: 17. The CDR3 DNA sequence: TGTGCCAGTGAGGGATCCGGGACAGGTCTTAATACCATATATTTT. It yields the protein CASEGSGTGLNTIYF.

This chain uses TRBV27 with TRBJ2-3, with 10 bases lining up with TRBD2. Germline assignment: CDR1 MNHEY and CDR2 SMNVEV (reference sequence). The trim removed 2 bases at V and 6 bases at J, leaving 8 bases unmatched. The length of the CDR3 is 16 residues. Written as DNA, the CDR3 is TGTGCCAGCAGTTTACTAAAGCGGGGGGGCTGGGATACGCAGTATTTT. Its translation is CASSLLKRGGWDTQYF.

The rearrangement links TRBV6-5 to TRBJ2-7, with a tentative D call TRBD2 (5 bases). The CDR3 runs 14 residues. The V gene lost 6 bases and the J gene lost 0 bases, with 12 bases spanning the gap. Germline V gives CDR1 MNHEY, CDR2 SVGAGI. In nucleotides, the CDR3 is TGTGCCAGCAGGCCCGTGACTACCTCCTACGAGCAGTACTTC. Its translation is CASRPVTTSYEQYF.